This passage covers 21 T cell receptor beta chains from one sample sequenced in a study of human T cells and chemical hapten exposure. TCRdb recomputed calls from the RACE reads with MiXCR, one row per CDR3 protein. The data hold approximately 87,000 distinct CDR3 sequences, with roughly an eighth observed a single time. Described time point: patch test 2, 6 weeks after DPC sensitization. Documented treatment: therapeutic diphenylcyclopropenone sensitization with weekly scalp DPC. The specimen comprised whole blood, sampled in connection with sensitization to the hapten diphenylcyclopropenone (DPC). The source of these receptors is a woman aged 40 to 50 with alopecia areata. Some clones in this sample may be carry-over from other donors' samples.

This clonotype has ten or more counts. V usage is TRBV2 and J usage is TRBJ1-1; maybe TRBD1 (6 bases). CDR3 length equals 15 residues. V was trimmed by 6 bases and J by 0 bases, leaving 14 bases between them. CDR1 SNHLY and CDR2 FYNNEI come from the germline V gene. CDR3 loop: CASRDATGMNTEAFF. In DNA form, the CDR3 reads TGTGCCAGCAGAGACGCGACAGGTATGAACACTGAAGCTTTCTTT. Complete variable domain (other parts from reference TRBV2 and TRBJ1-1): EPEVTQTPSHQVTQMGQEVILRCVPISNHLYFYWYRQILGQKVEFLVSFYNNEISEKSEIFDDQFSVERPDGSNFTLKIRSTKLEDSAMYFCASRDATGMNTEAFFGQGTRLTVV.

DNA for the CDR3: TGTGCCAGCAGTGGGACAGGGGTGGACAATCAGCCCCAGCATTTT. This codes for CASSGTGVDNQPQHF. This chain joins TRBV6-1 and TRBJ1-5; 9 positions agree with TRBD1. The ends lost 4 bases at V and 3 bases at J; junction bases unmatched: 4. The CDR3 length is 15 residues. Germline V gene lookup returns CDR1 MNHNS and CDR2 SASEGT.

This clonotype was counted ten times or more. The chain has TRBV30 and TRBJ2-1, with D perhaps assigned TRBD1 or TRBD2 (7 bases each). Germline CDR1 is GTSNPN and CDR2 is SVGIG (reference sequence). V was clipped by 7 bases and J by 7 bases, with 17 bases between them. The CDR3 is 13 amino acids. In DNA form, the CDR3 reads TGTGCCTACCAGGGGGGGGTTGGGAATGAGCAGTTCTTC. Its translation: CAYQGGVGNEQFF.

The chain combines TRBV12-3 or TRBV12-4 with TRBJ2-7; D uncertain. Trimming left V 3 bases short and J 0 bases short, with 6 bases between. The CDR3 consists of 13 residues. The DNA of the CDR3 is TGTGCCAGCAGTTTTGGGCGCTCCTACGAGCAGTACTTC. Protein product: CASSFGRSYEQYF.

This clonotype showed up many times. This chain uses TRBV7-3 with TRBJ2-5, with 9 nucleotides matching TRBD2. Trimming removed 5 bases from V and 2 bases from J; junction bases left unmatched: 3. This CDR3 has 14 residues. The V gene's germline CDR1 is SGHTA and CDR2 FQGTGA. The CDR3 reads CASSASGAQETQYF. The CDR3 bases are TGTGCCAGCAGCGCTAGCGGGGCACAAGAGACCCAGTACTTC.

The CDR3, as DNA: TGTGCCAGCAGCCAAGCAGCCCCCGGGGAACTCCACTTT. This gives the protein CASSQAAPGELHF. The V call is TRBV3-1, the J call TRBJ1-6; no firm D call. The CDR3 is 13 residues long. Trimming took 1 base from V and 16 from J, leaving 14 bases between them. Germline CDR1 is LGHDT and CDR2 is YNNKEL (reference sequence).

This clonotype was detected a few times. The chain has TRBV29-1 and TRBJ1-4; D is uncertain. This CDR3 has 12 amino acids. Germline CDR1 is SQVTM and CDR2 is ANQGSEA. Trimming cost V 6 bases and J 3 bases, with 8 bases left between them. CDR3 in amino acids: CSVREANEKLFF. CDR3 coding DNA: TGCAGCGTGCGGGAGGCTAATGAAAAACTGTTTTTT.

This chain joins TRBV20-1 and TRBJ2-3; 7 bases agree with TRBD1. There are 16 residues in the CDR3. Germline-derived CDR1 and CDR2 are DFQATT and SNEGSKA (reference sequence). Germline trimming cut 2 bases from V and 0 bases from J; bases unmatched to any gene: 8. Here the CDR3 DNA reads TGCAGTGCTAGACTTCCGGGACAGACTAGCACAGATACGCAGTATTTT. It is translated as CSARLPGQTSTDTQYF.

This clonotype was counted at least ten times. CDR3 amino acids: CASSQEQGTDTQYF. For the CDR3, the DNA is TGCGCCAGCAGCCAAGAGCAAGGGACAGATACGCAGTATTTT. This chain connects TRBV4-3 to TRBJ2-3, with D unresolved. Per germline, CDR1 LGHNA and CDR2 YSLEER. V was pared by 0 bases and J by 3 bases, with 7 bases between. This CDR3 region has 14 residues.

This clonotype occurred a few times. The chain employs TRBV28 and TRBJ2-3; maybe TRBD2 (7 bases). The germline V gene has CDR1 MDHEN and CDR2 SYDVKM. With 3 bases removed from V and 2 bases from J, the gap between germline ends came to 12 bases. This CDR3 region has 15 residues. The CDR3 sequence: CASSLGAGATDTQYF. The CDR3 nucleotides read TGTGCCAGCAGTTTGGGGGCGGGAGCCACAGATACGCAGTATTTT.

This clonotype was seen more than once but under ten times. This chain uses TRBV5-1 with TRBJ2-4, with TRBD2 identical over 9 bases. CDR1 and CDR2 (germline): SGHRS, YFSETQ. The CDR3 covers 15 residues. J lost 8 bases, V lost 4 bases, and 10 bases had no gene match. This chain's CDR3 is CASSGNSGSVDIQYF. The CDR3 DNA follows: TGCGCCAGCAGCGGGAATAGCGGGAGCGTCGACATTCAGTACTTC.

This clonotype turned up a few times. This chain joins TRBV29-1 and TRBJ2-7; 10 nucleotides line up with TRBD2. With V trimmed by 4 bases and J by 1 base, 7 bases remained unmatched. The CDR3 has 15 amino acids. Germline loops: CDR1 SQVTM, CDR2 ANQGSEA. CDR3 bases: TGCAGCGTTGGGCCGCGAGCGGGGGGGTCCTACGAGCAGTACTTC. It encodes CSVGPRAGGSYEQYF.

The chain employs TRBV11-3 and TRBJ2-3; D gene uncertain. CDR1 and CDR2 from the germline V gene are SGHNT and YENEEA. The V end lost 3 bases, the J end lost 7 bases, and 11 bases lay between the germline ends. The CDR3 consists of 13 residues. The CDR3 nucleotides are TGTGCCAGCAGCTTTGGTGAGAAGTATACGCAGTATTTT. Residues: CASSFGEKYTQYF.

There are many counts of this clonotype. The CDR3 sequence: CASSQGARGYTF. DNA of the CDR3: TGTGCCAGCAGCCAGGGGGCTCGTGGCTACACCTTC. The rearrangement links TRBV11-2 to TRBJ1-2, with TRBD1 identical over 8 bases. The CDR3 is made up of 12 amino acids. The germline CDR1 and CDR2 sequences are SGHAT and FQNNGV. Trimming took 5 bases from V and 7 from J; bases not matched to a gene: 3.

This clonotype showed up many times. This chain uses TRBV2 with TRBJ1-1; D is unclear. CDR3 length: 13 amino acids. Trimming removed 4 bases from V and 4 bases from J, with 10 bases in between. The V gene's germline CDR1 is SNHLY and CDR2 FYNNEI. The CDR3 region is CASSGQAGTEAFF. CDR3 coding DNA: TGTGCCAGCAGTGGGCAGGCGGGCACTGAAGCTTTCTTT. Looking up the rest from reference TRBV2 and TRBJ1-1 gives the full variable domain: EPEVTQTPSHQVTQMGQEVILRCVPISNHLYFYWYRQILGQKVEFLVSFYNNEISEKSEIFDDQFSVERPDGSNFTLKIRSTKLEDSAMYFCASSGQAGTEAFFGQGTRLTVV.

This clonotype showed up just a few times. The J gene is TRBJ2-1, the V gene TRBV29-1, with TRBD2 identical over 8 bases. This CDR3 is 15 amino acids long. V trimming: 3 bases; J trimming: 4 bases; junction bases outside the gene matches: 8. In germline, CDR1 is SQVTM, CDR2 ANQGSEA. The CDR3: CSVDLLAVRYNEQFF. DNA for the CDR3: TGCAGCGTTGATCTACTAGCGGTACGATACAATGAGCAGTTCTTC.

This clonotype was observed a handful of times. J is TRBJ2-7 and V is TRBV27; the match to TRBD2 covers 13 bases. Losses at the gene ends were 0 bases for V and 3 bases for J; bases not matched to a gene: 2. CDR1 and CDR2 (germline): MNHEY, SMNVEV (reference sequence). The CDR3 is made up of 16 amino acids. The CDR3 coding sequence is TGTGCCAGCAGTTTATCGTGGACTAGCGGGAGCTACGAGCAGTACTTC. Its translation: CASSLSWTSGSYEQYF.

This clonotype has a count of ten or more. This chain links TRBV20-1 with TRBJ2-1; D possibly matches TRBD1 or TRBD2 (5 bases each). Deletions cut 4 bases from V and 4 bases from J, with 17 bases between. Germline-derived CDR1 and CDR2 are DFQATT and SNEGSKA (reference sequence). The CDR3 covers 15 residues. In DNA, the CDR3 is TGCAGTGCTACCCCCGGGACGGACCCGTACAATGAGCAGTTCTTC. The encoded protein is CSATPGTDPYNEQFF.

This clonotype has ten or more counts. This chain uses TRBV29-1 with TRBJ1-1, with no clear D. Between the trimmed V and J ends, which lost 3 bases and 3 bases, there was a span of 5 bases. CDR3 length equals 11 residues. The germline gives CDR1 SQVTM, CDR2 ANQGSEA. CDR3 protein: CSVDIHTEAFF. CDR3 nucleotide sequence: TGCAGCGTTGATATCCACACTGAAGCTTTCTTT.

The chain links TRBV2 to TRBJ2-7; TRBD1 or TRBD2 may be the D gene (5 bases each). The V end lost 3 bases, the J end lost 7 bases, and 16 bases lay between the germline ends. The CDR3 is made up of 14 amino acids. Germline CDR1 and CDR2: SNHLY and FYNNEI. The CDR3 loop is CASSEVGYEGEQYF. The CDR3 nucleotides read TGTGCCAGCAGTGAGGTGGGGTATGAGGGGGAGCAGTACTTC.

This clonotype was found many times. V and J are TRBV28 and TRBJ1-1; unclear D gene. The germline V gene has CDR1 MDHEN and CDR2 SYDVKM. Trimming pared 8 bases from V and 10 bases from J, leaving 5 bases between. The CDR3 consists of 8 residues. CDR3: CASGGAFF. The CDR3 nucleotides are TGTGCCAGCGGAGGAGCTTTCTTT.